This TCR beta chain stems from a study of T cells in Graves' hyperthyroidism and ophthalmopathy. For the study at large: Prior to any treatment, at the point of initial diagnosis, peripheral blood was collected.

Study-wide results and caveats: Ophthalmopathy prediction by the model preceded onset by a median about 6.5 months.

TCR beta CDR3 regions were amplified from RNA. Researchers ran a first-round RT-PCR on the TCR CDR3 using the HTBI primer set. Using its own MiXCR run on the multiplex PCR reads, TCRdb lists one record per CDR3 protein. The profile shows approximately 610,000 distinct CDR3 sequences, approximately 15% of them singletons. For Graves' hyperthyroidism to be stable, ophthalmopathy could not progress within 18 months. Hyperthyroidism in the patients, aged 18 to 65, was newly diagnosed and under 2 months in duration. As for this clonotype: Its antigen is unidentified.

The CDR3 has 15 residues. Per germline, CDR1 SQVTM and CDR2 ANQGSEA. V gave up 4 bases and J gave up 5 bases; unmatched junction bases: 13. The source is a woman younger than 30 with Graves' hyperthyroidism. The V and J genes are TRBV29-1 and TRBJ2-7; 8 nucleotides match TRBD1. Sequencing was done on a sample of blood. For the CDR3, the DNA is TGCAGCGTTGTGTCCGGTGGACAGGGCGTTCACGAGCAGTACTTC. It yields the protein CSVVSGGQGVHEQYF.